The 23 T cell receptor beta chains presented below share a single source sample, sequenced in a study of molecular identifiers for immune sequencing clone quantification. TCRdb processed the PCR reads anew with MiXCR; each CDR3 protein has one entry. The sample holds about 320,000 distinct CDR3 sequences; over 20% are singletons and the top ten take 0.75% to 0.85%. Material: naive CD8+ T cells from blood, with Jurkat cell RNA spiked in. The subset denotes: FACS-sorted CD8+CD4-CCR7+CD45RA+ naive T cells. All receptors derive from a human donor in good health. Some libraries in this study had Jurkat cell RNA spiked in.

This clonotype was picked up a small number of times. The V call is TRBV4-1, the J call TRBJ1-5, with D hard to call. The CDR3 consists of 15 residues. V was cut by 3 bases and J by 0 bases, with 9 bases left in between. Germline CDR1 MGHRA, CDR2 YSYEKL. CDR3 sequence: CASSHVGDSNQPQHF. The CDR3 nucleotides are TGCGCCAGCAGCCATGTAGGAGATAGCAATCAGCCCCAGCATTTT.

Notes on this clonotype: Being one base from a much bigger clone, this may be a read error. The chain couples TRBV12-3 or TRBV12-4 to TRBJ1-2; D perhaps matches TRBD1 (5 bases). V was shortened by 11 bases and J by 8 bases, with 27 bases between the two germline ends. The CDR3 has 15 amino acids. The CDR3 DNA reads as TGTGCCGGCACCGCTCCCTGGGACGTTATTAGAGGCTACACCTTC. This codes for CAGTAPWDVIRGYTF.

This clonotype appeared many times. CDR3 in DNA: TGTGCCAGCAGCGTAGGGGGGACGGGGACTGAAGCTTTCTTT. Its protein is CASSVGGTGTEAFF. The rearrangement uses TRBV9 and TRBJ1-1; tentative D call: TRBD1 (5 bases). Germline values: CDR1 SGDLS, CDR2 YYNGEE. V was pared by 0 bases and J by 5 bases, with 11 bases between. CDR3 length: 14 residues.

This clonotype was detected ten times or more. The chain has TRBV7-3 and TRBJ1-5; possibly TRBD1 for D (5 bases). Trimming left V 8 bases short and J 4 bases short, with 15 bases between. The CDR3 runs 14 residues. Germline assignment: CDR1 SGHTA and CDR2 FQGTGA. The CDR3 loop is CASHPGQGNQPQHF. CDR3 sequence (DNA): TGTGCCAGCCACCCAGGCCAGGGAAATCAGCCCCAGCATTTT.

About this clonotype: One base away lies a much larger clone, so this may be a sequencing read error. The conserved phenylalanine or tryptophan normally closing the CDR3 is absent here, so this likely arose from a read error. The rearrangement joins TRBV4-3 to TRBJ2-7; D is possibly TRBD1 or TRBD2 (5 bases each). This CDR3 comprises 18 residues. V lost 0 bases, J lost 6 bases, and 24 bases lay in between. CDR1 LGHNA and CDR2 YSLEER come from the germline V gene. For the CDR3, the DNA is TGCGCCAGCAGCCAAGAGCGCGCGGTGTCAGTTGGGGGTCCCGAGCAGTACCTC. Translating it yields CASSQERAVSVGGPEQYL.

J is TRBJ2-7 and V is TRBV13; the D gene is possibly TRBD2 (6 bases). Germline values: CDR1 PRHDT, CDR2 FYEKMQ (reference sequence). The CDR3 has 18 residues. The germline V and J ends were trimmed by 1 base and 2 bases, with 21 bases remaining between them. The chain's CDR3 is CASSLAWGAGHAAYEQYF. The CDR3 DNA follows: TGTGCCAGCAGCTTAGCATGGGGAGCGGGTCATGCCGCCTACGAGCAGTACTTC.

This sequence joins TRBV19 and TRBJ2-1; TRBD2 aligns across 12 bases. Germline V CDR1 and CDR2: LNHDA, SQIVND (reference sequence). This CDR3 has 17 residues. The ends lost 2 bases at V and 1 base at J; junction bases unmatched: 3. CDR3 DNA sequence: TGTGCCAGTAGTATAACGCTAGCGGGAGGGTCCTACAATGAGCAGTTCTTC. It codes for CASSITLAGGSYNEQFF.

Only a few counts were recorded for this clonotype. The V and J genes are TRBV2 and TRBJ2-1, with D possibly TRBD1 on 6 matching bases. V was cut by 4 bases and J by 1 base, with 17 bases left in between. Germline CDR1 is SNHLY and CDR2 is FYNNEI. This CDR3 has 17 residues. DNA for the CDR3: TGTGCCAGCAGTGCCAAGGACAGCGACGTTTCCTACAATGAGCAGTTCTTC. Residues: CASSAKDSDVSYNEQFF.

In its sample, this clonotype was seen many times. V gene TRBV30 combines with J gene TRBJ2-1; D might be TRBD1 (5 bases). This CDR3 is built from 11 residues. Trimming cost V 0 bases and J 12 bases, with 9 bases left between them. Looked up from germline, CDR1 is GTSNPN and CDR2 is SVGIG (reference sequence). The CDR3 reads CAWSVGHVQFF. In DNA, the CDR3 is TGTGCCTGGAGTGTCGGACATGTGCAGTTCTTC.

This clonotype occurred many times. The CDR3 is CASSPGPTYEQYF. The CDR3 DNA is TGTGCCAGCAGCCCTGGACCAACCTACGAGCAGTACTTC. The gene calls are TRBV7-2 and TRBJ2-7; D is unclear. V was trimmed by 5 bases and J by 2 bases, leaving 10 bases between them. The CDR3 runs 13 residues. The germline CDR1 and CDR2 sequences are SGHTA and FQGNSA. Full variable domain (outside the CDR3, taken from reference TRBV7-2 and TRBJ2-7): GAGVSQSPSNKVTEKGKDVELRCDPISGHTALYWYRQSLGQGLEFLIYFQGNSAPDKSGLPSDRFSAERTGGSVSTLTIQRTQQEDSAVYLCASSPGPTYEQYFGPGTRLTVT.

This clonotype was seen ten or more times. This rearrangement joins TRBV11-2 to TRBJ2-5; D not certain. In germline, CDR1 is SGHAT, CDR2 FQNNGV. The V and J ends lost 4 bases and 1 base respectively, with 7 bases between them. CDR3 size: 13 residues. The CDR3 DNA follows: TGTGCCAGCAGCTCGCTTCTCCAAGAGACCCAGTACTTC. This gives the protein CASSSLLQETQYF.

This clonotype was recorded many times. V is TRBV6-5 and J is TRBJ2-2; no clear D gene. Per germline, CDR1 MNHEY and CDR2 SVGAGI. Between the trimmed V and J ends, which lost 2 bases and 4 bases, there was a span of 11 bases. The CDR3 consists of 15 residues. CDR3 DNA sequence: TGTGCCAGCAGTTACCCGCGGATCGTCACCGGGGAGCTGTTTTTT. Its translation is CASSYPRIVTGELFF.

There are many counts of this clonotype. This chain links TRBV7-9 with TRBJ2-7, with D maybe TRBD1 (6 bases). Germline CDR1 SEHNR, CDR2 FQNEAQ (reference sequence). The CDR3 length is 12 residues. V was trimmed by 8 bases and J by 3 bases, leaving 11 bases between them. CDR3 sequence reads: CASGQGSYEQYF. The CDR3 nucleotides are TGTGCCAGCGGTCAGGGGAGCTACGAGCAGTACTTC.

This clonotype was detected ten times or more. The V call is TRBV12-3 or TRBV12-4, the J call TRBJ2-1, with a possible D match to TRBD1 (7 bases). V was cut by 5 bases and J by 2 bases, with 22 bases left in between. The CDR3 is 18 amino acids. CDR3 amino acids: CASSGGQGGRSTYNEQFF. The CDR3 DNA reads as TGTGCCAGCAGTGGGGGCCAGGGGGGCAGAAGTACCTACAATGAGCAGTTCTTC.

This clonotype was counted many times. The chain is built from TRBV4-1 and TRBJ2-1; D is perhaps TRBD1 or TRBD2 (5 bases each). The CDR3 is 15 amino acids. The germline V gene has CDR1 MGHRA and CDR2 YSYEKL. Trimming left V 0 bases short and J 7 bases short, with 13 bases between. CDR3 sequence reads: CASSQDPYGGNEQFF. CDR3 bases: TGCGCCAGCAGCCAAGATCCGTATGGGGGTAATGAGCAGTTCTTC.

The rearrangement uses TRBV5-3 and TRBJ2-5; D perhaps matches TRBD1 (6 bases). TRBV5-3 is classed as an ORF, of uncertain function. Trimming cost V 10 bases and J 3 bases, with 22 bases left between them. The CDR3 has 15 amino acids. The CDR3 bases are TGTGCCGGCGGCTTGGCAGGGGCGTTGGAAGAGACCCAGTACTTC. It encodes CAGGLAGALEETQYF.

Of note for this clonotype: A junction end diverges from the germline sequence, so it may reflect a read error. V gene TRBV27 combines with J gene TRBJ2-7, with D unresolved. Looked up from germline, CDR1 is MNHEY and CDR2 is SMNVEV (reference sequence). CDR3 size: 14 residues. CDR3 region: CASSFYSTSYGQYF. CDR3 DNA sequence: TGTGCCAGCAGTTTCTACAGTACCTCCTACGGGCAGTACTTC.

Worth noting for this clonotype: A much larger clone differs from this one at a single base, so this may be a read error. V gene TRBV29-1 combines with J gene TRBJ2-3, with a tentative D call TRBD2 (5 bases). In germline, CDR1 is SQVTM, CDR2 ANQGSEA. The CDR3 length is 14 residues. CDR3 sequence: CSVEAPIEGDTQCF. The CDR3 region has the DNA TGCAGCGTTGAGGCGCCAATAGAGGGAGATACGCAGTGTTTT.

In its sample, this clonotype was seen many times. This sequence joins TRBV30 and TRBJ1-1; D might be TRBD1 (6 bases). Trimming left V 7 bases short and J 3 bases short, with 18 bases between. The CDR3 runs to 14 residues. Per the germline V gene, CDR1 is GTSNPN and CDR2 is SVGIG (reference sequence). This CDR3 reads CASLGGALDTEAFF. CDR3 nucleotide sequence: TGTGCCTCCCTGGGGGGCGCTTTGGACACTGAAGCTTTCTTT.

This clonotype was counted many times. J is TRBJ2-7 and V is TRBV28, with D perhaps assigned TRBD1 or TRBD2 (5 bases each). The CDR3 contains 16 residues. The V gene's germline CDR1 is MDHEN and CDR2 SYDVKM. Trimming took 3 bases from V and 6 from J, leaving 21 bases between them. CDR3 in DNA: TGTGCCAGCAGTTTTAGGGGTACGGGGCGCCGTGGCGAGCAGTACTTC. The encoded protein is CASSFRGTGRRGEQYF.

This clonotype was observed many times. This chain uses TRBV28 with TRBJ1-3; D is ambiguous. CDR3 length: 17 amino acids. Trimming left V 3 bases short and J 0 bases short, with 15 bases between. Germline assignment: CDR1 MDHEN and CDR2 SYDVKM. The CDR3, as DNA: TGTGCCAGCAGTTTTTTGGCCAGCTCCCTCTCTGGAAACACCATATATTTT. Protein product: CASSFLASSLSGNTIYF.

J is TRBJ1-6 and V is TRBV11-2; D might be TRBD1 (5 bases). The CDR3 covers 17 residues. The ends were cut back, 4 bases at V and 0 bases at J, with 13 bases in the middle. In germline, CDR1 is SGHAT, CDR2 FQNNGV. CDR3 bases: TGTGCCAGCAGCTCCTTGGGGCAGGGCTCCTATAATTCACCCCTCCACTTT. It specifies CASSSLGQGSYNSPLHF. The whole variable domain, remainder taken from reference TRBV11-2 and TRBJ1-6, is EAGVAQSPRYKIIEKRQSVAFWCNPISGHATLYWYQQILGQGPKLLIQFQNNGVVDDSQLPKDRFSAERLKGVDSTLKIQPAKLEDSAVYLCASSSLGQGSYNSPLHFGNGTRLTVT.

This clonotype has ten or more counts. The rearrangement joins TRBV7-2 to TRBJ2-1; TRBD2 might be the D (5 bases). The CDR3 has 15 residues. CDR1 and CDR2 from the germline V gene are SGHTA and FQGNSA. V shed 4 bases and J shed 0 bases, with 10 bases lying between them. CDR3 protein: CASSSLARSYNEQFF. The CDR3 coding sequence is TGTGCCAGCAGCTCGCTAGCCCGCTCCTACAATGAGCAGTTCTTC. Together with reference TRBV7-2 and TRBJ2-1, the CDR3 gives the full variable domain: GAGVSQSPSNKVTEKGKDVELRCDPISGHTALYWYRQSLGQGLEFLIYFQGNSAPDKSGLPSDRFSAERTGGSVSTLTIQRTQQEDSAVYLCASSSLARSYNEQFFGPGTRLTVL.